This TCR beta chain was profiled in a study of Ad26.COV2.S vaccination and SARS-CoV-2 variants. Sequencing was performed with immunoSEQ multiplex PCR; in TCRdb, only in-frame clones are kept and a portion is missing. The sample contains 350,000 to 500,000 clones, 89% of which appear only once. Described treatment: 15 to 20 received Ad26.COV2.S at low or high dose, single or two shots; five or six received placebo; per-sample allocation not given. The samples were gathered on day 63 after the first injection of vaccine or placebo. Concerning this clone itself: Its antigen remains unidentified.

Findings of the study overall: Placebo recipients and vaccine recipients were similar in non-spike TCR breadth.

V gave up 4 bases and J gave up 8 bases, with 15 bases separating them. Per the germline V gene, CDR1 is SGHNT and CDR2 is YYREEE (reference sequence). The CDR3 consists of 14 residues. The source of this sequence is a person aged 18 to 59 who received the Ad26.COV2.S COVID-19 vaccine or a placebo. The sample here was peripheral blood, taken in a trial of Ad26.COV2.S vaccine versus placebo. J is TRBJ1-4 and V is TRBV5-4, with a possible D match to TRBD1 (5 bases). As DNA, the CDR3 is TGTGCCAGCAGCCAAGCGGGGTGGGACGAAAAACTGTTTTTT. This sequence encodes CASSQAGWDEKLFF.